This TCR beta chain was retrieved from a study of cytomegalovirus exposure and HLA in healthy donors. General observations from the study: Researchers reported from a later analysis that most CMV-associated TCR beta chains appeared HLA-restricted. High specificity and sensitivity for cytomegalovirus status were reported for the classifier.

This CDR3 is built from 15 residues. Trimming cost V 3 bases and J 3 bases, with 15 bases left between them. Germline CDR1 and CDR2: MGHRA and YSYEKL. Vbeta (60) and Jbeta (13) primers were used in the PCR. Clones were read by immunoSEQ multiplex PCR, and TCRdb kept only the in-frame ones, dropping some. The sample includes roughly 80,000 clones, roughly two thirds of them seen just once. On this clone: The antigen remains unidentified.

The specimen sequenced was PBMCs. This clonotype originated in a woman between 45 and 65 years old in good health and CMV-seropositive. J is TRBJ2-7 and V is TRBV4-1, with D possibly matching TRBD1 (5 bases). In nucleotides, the CDR3 is TGCGCCAGCAGCCAGTCCGACACAGGCCGCTACGAGCAGTACTTC. Translation: CASSQSDTGRYEQYF.